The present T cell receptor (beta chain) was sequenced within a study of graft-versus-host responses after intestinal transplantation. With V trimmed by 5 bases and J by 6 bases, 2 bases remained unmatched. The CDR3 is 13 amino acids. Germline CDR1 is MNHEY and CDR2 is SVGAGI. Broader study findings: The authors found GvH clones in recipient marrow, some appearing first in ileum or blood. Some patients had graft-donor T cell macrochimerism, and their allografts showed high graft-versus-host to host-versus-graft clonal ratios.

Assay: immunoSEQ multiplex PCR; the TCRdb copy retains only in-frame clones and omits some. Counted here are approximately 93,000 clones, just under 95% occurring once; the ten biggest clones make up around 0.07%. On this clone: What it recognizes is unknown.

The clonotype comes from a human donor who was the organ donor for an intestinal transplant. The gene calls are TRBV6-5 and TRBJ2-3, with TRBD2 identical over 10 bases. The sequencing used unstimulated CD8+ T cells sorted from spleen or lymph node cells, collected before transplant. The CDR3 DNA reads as TGTGCCAGCAGTAGCGGGGGGGCGGATACGCAGTATTTT. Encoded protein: CASSSGGADTQYF.